A selection of T cell receptor beta chains follows, all from one sample in a study of Ad26.COV2.S vaccination and SARS-CoV-2 variants. The repertoire was sequenced with immunoSEQ multiplex PCR; TCRdb's copy has only in-frame clones and lacks some. The data show a few hundred thousand clones, almost 90% seen once. The material sequenced was peripheral blood, taken in a trial of Ad26.COV2.S vaccine versus placebo. These receptor sequences come from a person aged 18-60 years who received the Ad26.COV2.S COVID-19 vaccine or a placebo. CDR3s include the opening cysteine and the closing phenylalanine or tryptophan. D genes are given only for firm matches. Where a row states a size, it is once, few, many or the class of an expanded clone; other rows omit it.

CASSLSTLAGGQETQYF | TGTGCCAGCAGCTTGTCCACCCTAGCGGGAGGACAAGAGACCCAGTACTTC | TRBV5-4 | TRBD2 | TRBJ2-5 | NA
CASSQDWSRSYNSPLHF | TGCGCCAGCAGCCAAGATTGGTCCCGGTCCTATAATTCACCCCTCCACTTT | TRBV4-3 | NA | TRBJ1-6 | NA
CASSPRGGQETQYF | TGTGCCAGTAGTCCACGGGGGGGTCAAGAGACCCAGTACTTC | TRBV19 | TRBD2 | TRBJ2-5 | NA
CASSLVWQSEQFF | TGTGCCAGCAGCTTAGTTTGGCAAAGTGAGCAGTTCTTC | TRBV11-2 | NA | TRBJ2-1 | NA
CASSSGGSGNTIYF | TGTGCCAGCAGCTCAGGGGGCTCTGGAAACACCATATATTTT | TRBV5-4 | TRBD1 | TRBJ1-3 | NA
CASSEQGVGQETQYF | TGTGCCAGCAGTGAGCAGGGGGTTGGGCAAGAGACCCAGTACTTC | TRBV2 | TRBD1 | TRBJ2-5 | NA
CASSYFPGQGAEKLFF | TGTGCCAGTAGTTACTTTCCGGGACAGGGTGCTGAAAAACTGTTTTTT | TRBV19 | TRBD1 | TRBJ1-4 | NA
CASTRGAGGGGYTF | TGTGCCAGCACCCGCGGGGCAGGGGGCGGTGGCTACACCTTC | TRBV14 | TRBD1 | TRBJ1-2 | NA
CASSQKPGQGNGNTIYF | TGCGCCAGCAGCCAAAAGCCGGGACAGGGAAACGGAAACACCATATATTTT | TRBV4-3 | TRBD1 | TRBJ1-3 | many
CSASSSDAGTLNNEQFF | TGCAGTGCTAGTTCCTCGGACGCCGGGACACTCAACAATGAGCAGTTCTTC | TRBV20-1 | NA | TRBJ2-1 | NA
CASSQEGTEKLFF | TGCGCCAGCAGCCAAGAGGGAACTGAAAAACTGTTTTTT | TRBV4-3 | NA | TRBJ1-4 | NA
CASSLLDEQFF | TGTGCCAGCAGTCTCTTGGATGAGCAGTTCTTC | TRBV6-5 | NA | TRBJ2-1 | NA
CASSPGTGDNSPLHF | TGCGCCAGCAGCCCGGGGACAGGAGATAATTCACCCCTCCACTTT | TRBV4-3 | TRBD1 | TRBJ1-6 | few
CSLGRTSADTQYF | TGCAGCCTTGGACGAACTTCTGCAGATACGCAGTATTTT | TRBV29-1 | NA | TRBJ2-3 | NA
CASSRIDSRNYGYTF | TGTGCCAGCAGTCGGATCGACAGCCGTAACTATGGCTACACCTTC | TRBV6-5 | NA | TRBJ1-2 | NA
CASSFWGLGSPLHF | TGTGCCAGCAGTTTCTGGGGATTGGGCTCACCCCTCCACTTT | TRBV27 | NA | TRBJ1-6 | NA
CASSCQGPTCGYTF | TGTGCCAGCAGCTGCCAGGGGCCTACCTGCGGCTACACCTTC | TRBV7-9 | NA | TRBJ1-2 | NA
CASSMGQLYGYTF | TGTGCCAGTAGTATGGGACAGCTATATGGCTACACCTTC | TRBV19 | TRBD1 | TRBJ1-2 | once
CASSPDRPARYEQYF | TGTGCCAGCTCACCGGACAGGCCGGCCCGCTACGAGCAGTACTTC | TRBV18 | TRBD1 | TRBJ2-7 | NA
CASSLEAGTRGNEQFF | TGTGCCAGCAGCTTAGAGGCTGGGACTAGGGGAAATGAGCAGTTCTTC | TRBV11-3 | TRBD2 | TRBJ2-1 | NA
CASSPSLADEGQYF | TGTGCCAGCTCACCGTCGTTAGCGGACGAGGGGCAGTACTTC | TRBV18 | NA | TRBJ2-7 | NA
CASSVLAGGPGEQFF | TGTGCCAGCAGCGTACTAGCGGGGGGGCCCGGTGAGCAGTTCTTC | TRBV9 | TRBD2 | TRBJ2-1 | NA
CASSQQGLFTDTQYF | TGTGCCAGCAGCCAACAGGGGCTCTTCACAGATACGCAGTATTTT | TRBV6-5 | TRBD1 | TRBJ2-3 | NA
CASSYSGIEQFF | TGTGCCAGCAGCTATAGCGGGATTGAGCAGTTCTTC | TRBV5-4 | TRBD2 | TRBJ2-1 | NA
CASSSDSIWGLITYEQYF | TGCGCCAGCAGCTCAGACTCCATTTGGGGCCTGATCACCTACGAGCAGTACTTC | TRBV5-1 | NA | TRBJ2-7 | NA
CASSRGFGGNNEQFF | TGCGCCAGCAGCCGAGGCTTTGGGGGGAACAATGAGCAGTTCTTC | TRBV4-1 | NA | TRBJ2-1 | NA
CASSSLDTEAFF | TGTGCCAGCAGCTCTTTAGACACTGAAGCTTTCTTT | TRBV7-9 | NA | TRBJ1-1 | few
CASSIGRWGQKDNYGYTF | TGTGCCAGTAGTATAGGCCGCTGGGGACAAAAGGATAACTATGGCTACACCTTC | TRBV19 | NA | TRBJ1-2 | NA
CASSSKQGEETQYF | TGTGCCAGCAGCTCAAAACAGGGAGAGGAGACCCAGTACTTC | TRBV13 | NA | TRBJ2-5 | NA
CASRIKDNAYEQYF | TGTGCCAGTAGGATAAAGGACAACGCCTACGAGCAGTACTTC | TRBV19 | NA | TRBJ2-7 | NA
CASSWDGDQPQHF | TGTGCCAGCAGCTGGGACGGCGATCAGCCCCAGCATTTT | TRBV7-9 | NA | TRBJ1-5 | NA
CATSDQGSGTYNEQFF | TGTGCCACCAGTGACCAGGGGAGCGGTACCTACAATGAGCAGTTCTTC | TRBV24-1 | NA | TRBJ2-1 | NA
CASSLGLLDTEAFF | TGTGCCAGCTCACTTGGCCTTTTGGACACTGAAGCTTTCTTT | TRBV18 | NA | TRBJ1-1 | NA
CASSYSILFSEETQYF | TGTGCCAGCAGTTACTCGATTCTTTTTAGTGAAGAGACCCAGTACTTC | TRBV6-5 | NA | TRBJ2-5 | NA
CASSQGILGLTDTQYF | TGCGCCAGCAGCCAAGGTATTTTGGGCCTCACAGATACGCAGTATTTT | TRBV4-1 | NA | TRBJ2-3 | NA
CASSVHSGFGSPLHF | TGTGCCAGCAGCGTTCACTCAGGGTTCGGTTCACCCCTCCACTTT | TRBV9 | NA | TRBJ1-6 | NA
CASGWGSGNTIYF | TGTGCCAGCGGGTGGGGTTCTGGAAACACCATATATTTT | TRBV6-5 | NA | TRBJ1-3 | once
CASSWGIGQPQHF | TGTGCCAGCAGTTGGGGTATCGGCCAGCCCCAGCATTTT | TRBV6-2/TRBV6-3 | NA | TRBJ1-5 | NA
CASSPLLADNEQFF | TGTGCCAGCAGTCCGTTACTAGCGGACAATGAGCAGTTCTTC | TRBV27 | TRBD2 | TRBJ2-1 | once
CASSLTRDRGNTIYF | TGTGCCAGCAGCTTAACCCGGGACAGAGGAAACACCATATATTTT | TRBV7-3 | TRBD1 | TRBJ1-3 | NA
CASSWGTEAFF | TGTGCCAGCAGCTGGGGGACTGAAGCTTTCTTT | TRBV11-2 | NA | TRBJ1-1 | NA
CASSLVRTGSYGYTF | TGTGCCAGCAGCTTAGTGAGGACAGGGAGCTATGGCTACACCTTC | TRBV11-3 | TRBD1 | TRBJ1-2 | NA
CASSPEGPARYGYTF | TGTGCCAGCAGCCCCGAGGGGCCGGCCCGCTATGGCTACACCTTC | TRBV7-2 | NA | TRBJ1-2 | NA
CASSPGQGSGNTIYF | TGTGCCAGCAGTCCAGGGCAAGGCTCTGGAAACACCATATATTTT | TRBV2 | NA | TRBJ1-3 | NA
CASSLSLAGGSYEQYF | TGTGCCAGCAGCTTATCCCTAGCGGGGGGCTCCTACGAGCAGTACTTC | TRBV7-2 | TRBD2 | TRBJ2-7 | NA
CASSYSSPGYNSPLHF | TGTGCCAGCAGTTACTCCTCCCCCGGGTATAATTCACCCCTCCACTTT | TRBV6-2/TRBV6-3 | NA | TRBJ1-6 | NA
CASSLMGGSGFADTQYF | TGTGCCAGCAGCTTAATGGGCGGGAGCGGATTCGCAGATACGCAGTATTTT | TRBV7-3 | TRBD2 | TRBJ2-3 | NA
CASSWDSRYGYTF | TGTGCCAGCAGTTGGGACTCAAGGTATGGCTACACCTTC | TRBV27 | NA | TRBJ1-2 | NA
CASRKGQDFYEQYF | TGCGCCAGCCGAAAAGGACAGGACTTCTACGAGCAGTACTTC | TRBV5-1 | TRBD1 | TRBJ2-7 | NA
CATWNTPVDGYTF | TGTGCCACCTGGAACACTCCAGTGGATGGCTACACCTTC | TRBV19 | NA | TRBJ1-2 | few
CASSNTGGGNDGYTF | TGTGCCAGCAGCAATACAGGGGGCGGAAATGATGGCTACACCTTC | TRBV9 | TRBD1 | TRBJ1-2 | NA
CASSPGPFETQYF | TGTGCCAGTTCTCCCGGGCCCTTCGAGACCCAGTACTTC | TRBV6-4 | NA | TRBJ2-5 | NA
CASSTRTGSNTGELFF | TGTGCCAGCAGCACGCGGACAGGATCGAACACCGGGGAGCTGTTTTTT | TRBV7-2 | TRBD1 | TRBJ2-2 | NA